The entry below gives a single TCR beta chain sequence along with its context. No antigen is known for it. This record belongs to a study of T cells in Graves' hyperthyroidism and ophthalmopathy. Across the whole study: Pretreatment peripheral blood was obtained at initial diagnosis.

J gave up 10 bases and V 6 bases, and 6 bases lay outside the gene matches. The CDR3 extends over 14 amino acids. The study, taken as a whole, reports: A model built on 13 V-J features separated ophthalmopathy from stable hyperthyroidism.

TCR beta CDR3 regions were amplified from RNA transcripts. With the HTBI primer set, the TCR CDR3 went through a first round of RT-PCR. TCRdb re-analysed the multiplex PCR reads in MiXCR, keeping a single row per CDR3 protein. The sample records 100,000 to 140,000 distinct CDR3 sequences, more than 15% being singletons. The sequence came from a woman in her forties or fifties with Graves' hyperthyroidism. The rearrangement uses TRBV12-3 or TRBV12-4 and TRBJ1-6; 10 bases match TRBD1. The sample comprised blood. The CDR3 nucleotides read TGTGCCAGCAGACCTGGACAGGGGGTCTCACCCCTCCACTTT. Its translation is CASRPGQGVSPLHF.